This T cell receptor beta chain was sequenced for a study of blood T cells in healthy people across ages. The length of the CDR3 is 19 residues. Unmatched junction bases numbered 13, after V lost 4 bases and J lost 2 bases. In germline, CDR1 is SGHRS, CDR2 YFSETQ. Primers used in a second PCR of roughly 6 to 11 cycles were a sample-barcoded 5' primer and a J-beta primer mix. TCRdb re-derived calls from the 5' RACE reads in MiXCR, one entry per CDR3 protein. The sample lists hundreds of thousands of distinct CDR3 sequences; approximately 55% were seen once. Study outcomes and limitations: More naive CD4+ cells and higher diversity were found in long-lived than in aged donors. Without sorted subsets, naive and antigen-experienced compartments could not be conclusively compared.

Notes on this clonotype: The antigen is not known.

The material sequenced was blood. The receptor comes from a man aged 80 or over in good health. V gene TRBV5-1 combines with J gene TRBJ2-7; 15 bases line up with TRBD2. In nucleotides, the CDR3 is TGCGCCAGCAGCCAAGTCCCGGGACTAGCGGGAGGTGGGGCCTACGAGCAGTACTTC. Encoded protein: CASSQVPGLAGGGAYEQYF.